These 27 T cell receptor beta chains came from one sample sequenced in a study of blood T cell repertoires in COVID-19. Clones were sequenced by immunoSEQ multiplex PCR, and TCRdb holds only the in-frame ones, with some missing. The repertoire has a few hundred thousand clones, around 90% of them found once; the top ten carry over 12%. The source material was PBMCs or T cells enriched from blood (not recorded which). The receptors here all came from a man aged 25 to 40 who had been exposed to COVID-19.

This clone was seen only once. This chain joins TRBV9 and TRBJ1-3; TRBD1 matches at 12 bases. V shed 5 bases and J 5 bases; nucleotides not matched to a gene: 8. The germline V gene encodes CDR1 SGDLS and CDR2 YYNGEE. The CDR3 is 16 amino acids. For the CDR3, the DNA is TGTGCCAGCAGTCCGGGACAGGGGGCTAGTAGAAACACCATATATTTT. Translating gives CASSPGQGASRNTIYF. The variable domain in full, completed from reference TRBV9 and TRBJ1-3, reads DSGVTQTPKHLITATGQRVTLRCSPRSGDLSVYWYQQSLDQGLQFLIQYYNGEERAKGNILERFSAQQFPDLHSELNLSSLELGDSALYFCASSPGQGASRNTIYFGEGSWLTVV.

The chain is built from TRBV6-2 or TRBV6-3 and TRBJ2-7, with TRBD1 matching 8 bases. CDR1 and CDR2 from the germline V gene are MNHEY and SVGEGT. V was pared by 4 bases and J by 3 bases, with 5 bases of the junction left unmatched. The CDR3 runs 14 residues. The CDR3 DNA is TGTGCCAGCAGTTTGGGACAGGTAGGCTACGAGCAGTACTTC. This codes for CASSLGQVGYEQYF.

Here the CDR3 reads CASSKGGGYRGFEAFF. The CDR3 region has the DNA TGTGCCAGCAGCAAAGGGGGAGGTTACAGGGGATTTGAAGCTTTCTTT. The chain uses TRBV21-1 and TRBJ1-1; the D segment call TRBD1 is taken from the table without a DNA check. TRBV21-1 is an annotated pseudogene. This CDR3 comprises 16 residues.

This sequence joins TRBV6-2 or TRBV6-3 and TRBJ2-3; 12 bases are a match to TRBD2. The CDR3 runs to 19 residues. V dropped 0 bases and J dropped 3; count of bases not matched to a gene: 10. CDR1 and CDR2 from the germline V gene are MNHEY and SVGEGT. The CDR3 protein is CASSYSRTSSGGVTDTQYF. CDR3 DNA: TGTGCCAGCAGTTACTCCCGAACTTCTAGCGGGGGGGTAACAGATACGCAGTATTTT.

DNA of the CDR3: TGTGCCAGCAGCTTGACCGGACAGGGGCCGCGCGAGCAGTACTTC. This codes for CASSLTGQGPREQYF. The rearrangement links TRBV5-6 to TRBJ2-7, with 9 bases matching TRBD1. The CDR3 runs 15 residues. J gave up 6 bases and V 1 base, and 8 bases lay outside the gene matches. Germline V gene lookup returns CDR1 SGHDT and CDR2 YYEEEE.

The J gene is TRBJ2-7, the V gene TRBV11-2, with D possibly TRBD1 on 6 matching bases. Trimming pared 1 base from V and 1 base from J, leaving 11 bases between. Germline values: CDR1 SGHAT, CDR2 FQNNGV. The CDR3 totals 15 residues. CDR3 in amino acids: CASSLAQGISYEQYF. CDR3 in DNA: TGTGCCAGCAGCTTAGCTCAGGGGATTTCCTACGAGCAGTACTTC.

In this sample, this clone turned up a few times. The chain employs TRBV5-1 and TRBJ1-2; unclear D gene. The CDR3 runs 14 residues. V was shortened by 4 bases and J by 5 bases, with 15 bases between the two germline ends. CDR1 and CDR2 (germline): SGHRS, YFSETQ. CDR3 in DNA: TGCGCCAGCAGCACTGTTTACGTGACTTATGGCTACACCTTC. This encodes CASSTVYVTYGYTF.

V usage is TRBV4-1 and J usage is TRBJ1-5; D remains unclear. The CDR3 is made up of 13 amino acids. Per germline, CDR1 MGHRA and CDR2 YSYEKL. Between the trimmed V and J ends, which lost 5 bases and 6 bases, there was a span of 11 bases. Written as DNA, the CDR3 is TGCGCCAGCAGCTTTGAGGCGGGTCAGCCCCAGCATTTT. It codes for CASSFEAGQPQHF.

This rearrangement joins TRBV6-2 or TRBV6-3 to TRBJ2-7; D may be TRBD1 (5 bases). The CDR3 has 15 residues. Germline values: CDR1 MNHEY, CDR2 SVGEGT. V was clipped by 5 bases and J by 2 bases, with 16 bases between them. CDR3 sequence reads: CASSPRRGEPYEQYF. The DNA for the CDR3 is TGTGCCAGCAGTCCCAGAAGGGGCGAACCCTACGAGCAGTACTTC.

The chain is built from TRBV2 and TRBJ1-1; TRBD1 aligns across 7 bases. Germline V lookup: CDR1 SNHLY, CDR2 FYNNEI. V shed 7 bases, J shed 3 bases, and the junction held 8 bases outside the gene matches. The CDR3 has 14 residues. For the CDR3, the DNA is TGTGCCAGCACCGTACAGGGGAAGGACACTGAAGCTTTCTTT. Its translation: CASTVQGKDTEAFF.

The rearrangement links TRBV19 to TRBJ2-4; 9 bases agree with TRBD1. The length of the CDR3 is 15 residues. Germline V gene sequence: CDR1 LNHDA, CDR2 SQIVND (reference sequence). With 3 bases clipped from V and 6 bases from J, the junction kept 6 bases outside the gene matches. The CDR3 spells CASSISTGGRNIQYF. CDR3 bases: TGTGCCAGTAGTATCTCTACAGGGGGCAGAAACATTCAGTACTTC.

A few counts support this clone. This chain uses TRBV6-1 with TRBJ1-4; D gene ambiguous. CDR1 and CDR2 (germline): MNHNS, SASEGT. V was clipped by 3 bases and J by 0 bases, with 5 bases between them. The CDR3 loop spans 14 amino acids. Here the CDR3 DNA reads TGTGCCAGCAGTGAGTTCTCAACTAATGAAAAACTGTTTTTT. Its protein is CASSEFSTNEKLFF.

This clone was seen a handful of times. This chain connects TRBV19 to TRBJ2-7; TRBD2 might be the D (5 bases). Germline-derived CDR1 and CDR2 are LNHDA and SQIVND (reference sequence). V was trimmed by 3 bases and J by 8 bases, leaving 11 bases between them. The CDR3 is made up of 12 amino acids. The CDR3 protein is CASSISGEKQYF. In DNA form, the CDR3 reads TGTGCCAGTAGTATTTCCGGGGAGAAGCAGTACTTC. The full variable domain, its missing parts supplied by reference TRBV19 and TRBJ2-7, is DGGITQSPKYLFRKEGQNVTLSCEQNLNHDAMYWYRQDPGQGLRLIYYSQIVNDFQKGDIAEGYSVSREKKESFPLTVTSAQKNPTAFYLCASSISGEKQYFGPGTRLTVT.

The sample holds a few counts of this clone. The chain is built from TRBV7-9 and TRBJ1-6; D gene uncertain. Trimming left V 5 bases short and J 7 bases short, with 15 bases between. The CDR3 runs 15 residues. Per germline, CDR1 SEHNR and CDR2 FQNEAQ (reference sequence). This chain's CDR3 is CASSPPRGGNSPLHF. The CDR3 region has the DNA TGTGCCAGCAGCCCCCCGCGCGGAGGGAATTCACCCCTCCACTTT.

This sequence joins TRBV2 and TRBJ1-2; 9 bases map to TRBD1. CDR1 and CDR2 from the germline V gene are SNHLY and FYNNEI. The CDR3 contains 15 residues. V lost 1 base to trimming and J lost 4 bases; unmatched junction nucleotides: 4. For the CDR3, the DNA is TGTGCCAGCAGTGAAGGGACAGGGGAGGGCTATGGCTACACCTTC. It translates to CASSEGTGEGYGYTF.

The rearrangement uses TRBV7-9 and TRBJ1-4; 7 nucleotides match TRBD1. Per the germline V gene, CDR1 is SEHNR and CDR2 is FQNEAQ (reference sequence). The CDR3 is made up of 13 amino acids. With V trimmed by 5 bases and J by 8 bases, 5 bases remained unmatched. This CDR3 reads CASSRGQLEKLFF. The CDR3 nucleotides read TGTGCCAGCAGCAGGGGACAGCTGGAAAAACTGTTTTTT.

V and J are TRBV7-8 and TRBJ2-5, with 11 positions matching TRBD2. Germline V gene sequence: CDR1 SGHVS, CDR2 FQNEAQ. This CDR3 has 18 amino acids. Trimming removed 5 bases from V and 3 bases from J; junction bases left unmatched: 14. The CDR3 region is CASSPFLTGTSGEETQYF. DNA for the CDR3: TGTGCCAGCAGCCCGTTCCTCACCGGGACTAGCGGCGAAGAGACCCAGTACTTC.

This clone has a single count. The chain combines TRBV6-5 with TRBJ1-2; D not resolved. Germline V gene data show CDR1 as MNHEY and CDR2 as SVGAGI. The length of the CDR3 is 14 residues. V lost 6 bases to trimming and J lost 4 bases, with 15 bases between them. The CDR3 nucleotides are TGTGCCAGCAGGATAAGAGCTATTAGCTATGGCTACACCTTC. This codes for CASRIRAISYGYTF.

This chain links TRBV3-1 (or the pseudogene TRBV3-2) with TRBJ1-5; 9 nucleotides align to TRBD1. Trimming removed 5 bases from V and 2 bases from J; junction bases left unmatched: 4. Looked up from germline, CDR1 is LGHDT and CDR2 is YNNKEL (reference sequence). This CDR3 is built from 15 residues. CDR3 protein: CASSERTGGNQPQHF. CDR3 in DNA: TGTGCCAGCAGCGAACGGACAGGGGGCAATCAGCCCCAGCATTTT.

The chain couples TRBV25-1 to TRBJ2-1, with TRBD2 matching 10 bases. The CDR3 is made up of 16 amino acids. Germline V gives CDR1 MGHDK, CDR2 SYGVNS. V dropped 4 bases and J dropped 7; count of bases not matched to a gene: 10. CDR3 sequence reads: CASSVPAGGMGNEQFF. The CDR3 DNA follows: TGTGCCAGCAGTGTCCCAGCGGGGGGGATGGGTAATGAGCAGTTCTTC.

The chain combines TRBV4-2 with TRBJ2-7; 9 bases align to TRBD1. Germline V CDR1 and CDR2: LGHNA, YNFKEQ. Losses at the gene ends were 3 bases for V and 2 bases for J; bases not matched to a gene: 8. The CDR3 consists of 16 residues. DNA of the CDR3: TGTGCCAGCAGCCACGGGTCGGGACAGGGAACCTACGAGCAGTACTTC. Amino acid sequence: CASSHGSGQGTYEQYF.

The chain recombines TRBV30 with TRBJ2-1; D is undetermined. The CDR3 has 13 amino acids. CDR1 is GTSNPN and CDR2 is SVGIG in the germline V gene (reference sequence). Deletions cut 4 bases from V and 3 bases from J, with 10 bases between. In DNA, the CDR3 is TGTGCCTGGAACAACGGAGTCTACAATGAGCAGTTCTTC. It specifies CAWNNGVYNEQFF. Full variable domain (rest looked up from reference TRBV30 and TRBJ2-1): SQTIHQWPATLVQPVGSPLSLECTVEGTSNPNLYWYRQAAGRGLQLLFYSVGIGQISSEVPQNLSASRPQDRQFILSSKKLLLSDSGFYLCAWNNGVYNEQFFGPGTRLTVL.

The rearrangement uses TRBV5-4 and TRBJ1-2; TRBD1 agrees at 8 bases. There are 16 residues in the CDR3. From germline, CDR1 is SGHNT and CDR2 YYREEE (reference sequence). With V trimmed by 1 base and J by 4 bases, 9 bases remained unmatched. The CDR3 loop reads CASSLMRGQGVYGYTF. As DNA, the CDR3 is TGTGCCAGCAGCTTGATGAGAGGACAGGGAGTCTATGGCTACACCTTC.

The CDR3 region has the DNA TGTGCCAGCAGTTTCGGGGGGCGGGCCAACGTCCTGACTTTC. This translates into CASSFGGRANVLTF. This chain connects TRBV2 to TRBJ2-6, with a weak D call TRBD2 (7 bases). V lost 5 bases, J lost 5 bases, and 10 bases lay in between. The CDR3 runs 14 residues. Germline lookup yields CDR1 SNHLY and CDR2 FYNNEI.

CDR3 nucleotides: TGTGCCAGCAGCTCTCACAGGGGTCCCTACGAGCAGTACTTC. This gives the protein CASSSHRGPYEQYF. V and J are TRBV11-2 and TRBJ2-7; 7 positions agree with TRBD1. The V gene's germline CDR1 is SGHAT and CDR2 FQNNGV. CDR3 length equals 14 residues. V shed 4 bases, J shed 2 bases, and the junction held 5 bases outside the gene matches. Together with reference TRBV11-2 and TRBJ2-7, the CDR3 gives the full variable domain: EAGVAQSPRYKIIEKRQSVAFWCNPISGHATLYWYQQILGQGPKLLIQFQNNGVVDDSQLPKDRFSAERLKGVDSTLKIQPAKLEDSAVYLCASSSHRGPYEQYFGPGTRLTVT.

This rearrangement joins TRBV7-2 to TRBJ1-1, with TRBD1 as a possible D gene (6 bases). Trimming cost V 10 bases and J 1 base, with 16 bases left between them. This CDR3 has 14 amino acids. Germline V CDR1 and CDR2: SGHTA, FQGNSA. The CDR3 region has the DNA TGTGCCACGTCTGGGGGGGCAAGGAACACTGAAGCTTTCTTT. Its translation is CATSGGARNTEAFF.

The CDR3 protein is CASSFSRVAGAFF. In DNA form, the CDR3 reads TGTGCCAGCAGCTTTAGCCGTGTGGCGGGAGCTTTCTTT. This sequence joins TRBV5-8 and TRBJ1-1; no clear D. V lost 2 bases and J lost 10, with 15 bases in between. The CDR3 loop spans 13 amino acids. CDR1 is SGHTS, CDR2 YDEGEE, per germline.